The present entry profiles one TCR beta chain with its context. The entry originates in a study of neurological immune-mediated disorders. Trimming stripped 2 bases from V and 4 bases from J, with 7 bases between. Germline CDR1 and CDR2: MNHEY and SVGEGT. The CDR3 runs 13 residues. MiXCR, run by TCRdb on the 5' RACE reads, gives a single entry per CDR3 protein. The sample has 14,000 or so distinct CDR3 sequences, over 10% seen once. Sequencing input: CD8+ T cells from blood. V and J are TRBV6-2 or TRBV6-3 and TRBJ2-3; D possibly corresponds to TRBD2 (6 bases). The TCR sequence derives from a female donor with HTLV-1-associated myelopathy (HAM/TSP). CDR3 DNA sequence: TGTGCCAGCAGTTACCCGGGGGCAGATACGCAGTATTTT. Protein product: CASSYPGADTQYF.